This T cell receptor beta chain was sequenced for a study of CD8 T cells in ankylosing spondylitis. Overall study results and limits: Disease-linked clones were reportedly significantly enriched in matched ankylosing spondylitis synovial fluid.

Germline V gene sequence: CDR1 SGDLS, CDR2 YYNGEE. The CDR3 consists of 14 residues. Trimming took 3 bases from V and 2 from J; bases not matched to a gene: 4. On this clonotype itself: Its antigen remains unidentified.

Each CDR3 protein gets one entry after TCRdb re-called the 5' RACE reads with MiXCR. The sample records tens of thousands of distinct CDR3 sequences, 5.3% being singletons. The chain is built from TRBV9 and TRBJ2-5; 7 bases agree with TRBD1. The specimen was blood, either unsorted or a sorted T cell fraction (not recorded which). This sequence originates from a female donor with ankylosing spondylitis or in good health (not recorded which). The CDR3 DNA reads as TGTGCCAGCAGCGGGCCGGGACAGCAAGAGACCCAGTACTTC. Translated, it gives CASSGPGQQETQYF.